The clone carrying this T cell receptor beta chain was seen only once. Its cognate antigen is unknown. The data derive from a study of blood T cells in healthy people across ages. The V gene's germline CDR1 is SGHTA and CDR2 FQGNSA. The CDR3 contains 14 residues. Trimming left V 5 bases short and J 4 bases short, with 14 bases between. Points from the study as a whole: TCR beta diversity per million T cells fell roughly linearly with age.

Together with a sample-barcoded 5' primer, a J-beta primer mix was included in a second PCR lasting roughly 6 to 12 cycles. Through a template-switch adaptor with 12 random nucleotides, each cDNA molecule received a tag. No fewer than 3 million CDR3-containing paired-end reads came from each sample. TCRdb passed the 5' RACE reads through MiXCR, listing each CDR3 protein once. The repertoire has about 640,000 distinct CDR3 sequences, 58% of them found once; the top ten carry over 30%. The specimen sequenced was blood. The V and J genes are TRBV7-2 and TRBJ1-2; D call uncertain. The receptor was isolated from a man in his 60s in good health. CDR3 in DNA: TGTGCCAGCAGCCCTCGACCCCTAGGCTATGGCTACACCTTC. Protein product: CASSPRPLGYGYTF.